This entry lists 16 T cell receptor beta chains sequenced from one sample in a study of CD8 T cells in Susac syndrome. Random-hexamer reverse transcription was applied to roughly 0.5 to 1 ug RNA. TCRdb passed the immunoSEQ multiplex PCR reads through MiXCR, listing each CDR3 protein once. The repertoire consists of under 200,000 distinct CDR3 sequences, with 85% to 95% occurring once and the leading ten covering 0.15% to 0.2%. Source material: CD8+ T cells from PBMCs. Every receptor here comes from a human donor with multiple sclerosis.

V and J are TRBV27 and TRBJ2-3; the D gene is possibly TRBD1 (6 bases). The CDR3 has 16 residues. Trimming removed 4 bases from V and 1 base from J, with 15 bases in between. Germline lookup yields CDR1 MNHEY and CDR2 SMNVEV (reference sequence). Here the CDR3 reads CASSSHREPRTDTQYF. CDR3 coding DNA: TGTGCCAGCAGTTCCCACAGGGAACCACGCACAGATACGCAGTATTTT.

In DNA, the CDR3 is TGTGCCAGTAGTATTGGCAGGGAGTCCTACAATGAGCAGTTCTTC. Its translation: CASSIGRESYNEQFF. V and J are TRBV19 and TRBJ2-1; the D gene could be TRBD1 or TRBD2 (5 bases each). The germline V gene has CDR1 LNHDA and CDR2 SQIVND (reference sequence). The length of the CDR3 is 15 residues. The V end lost 3 bases, the J end lost 1 base, and 10 bases lay between the germline ends. Variable domain in full (rest from reference TRBV19 and TRBJ2-1): DGGITQSPKYLFRKEGQNVTLSCEQNLNHDAMYWYRQDPGQGLRLIYYSQIVNDFQKGDIAEGYSVSREKKESFPLTVTSAQKNPTAFYLCASSIGRESYNEQFFGPGTRLTVL.

The gene calls are TRBV29-1 and TRBJ1-1; D remains ambiguous. CDR1 and CDR2 (germline): SQVTM, ANQGSEA. Trimming took off 2 bases at V and 6 bases at J, with 13 bases between the two ends. The CDR3 length is 13 residues. CDR3: CSVETLDGSEAFF. Here the CDR3 DNA reads TGCAGCGTTGAAACCCTTGATGGCTCTGAAGCTTTCTTT.

The chain carries TRBV2 and TRBJ1-5; D not resolved. Per germline, CDR1 SNHLY and CDR2 FYNNEI. This CDR3 region has 15 residues. The germline V and J ends were trimmed by 2 bases and 3 bases, with 11 bases remaining between them. CDR3 loop: CASSEMDGYNQPQHF. Here the CDR3 DNA reads TGTGCCAGCAGTGAAATGGACGGATACAATCAGCCCCAGCATTTT. The variable domain in full, with the rest retrieved from reference TRBV2 and TRBJ1-5, is EPEVTQTPSHQVTQMGQEVILRCVPISNHLYFYWYRQILGQKVEFLVSFYNNEISEKSEIFDDQFSVERPDGSNFTLKIRSTKLEDSAMYFCASSEMDGYNQPQHFGDGTRLSIL.

The chain couples TRBV5-1 to TRBJ2-5; D may be TRBD1 (6 bases). The length of the CDR3 is 16 residues. The germline V and J ends were trimmed by 4 bases and 5 bases, with 21 bases remaining between them. Germline-derived CDR1 and CDR2 are SGHRS and YFSETQ. This CDR3 reads CASSPEDRTVGETQYF. The CDR3 DNA follows: TGCGCCAGCAGCCCGGAAGACAGGACGGTAGGGGAGACCCAGTACTTC.

CDR3 residues: CSARFREPSLGYTF. CDR3 in DNA: TGCAGTGCTAGATTCAGGGAGCCATCGCTCGGCTACACCTTC. The V and J genes are TRBV20-1 and TRBJ1-2, with D perhaps TRBD1 (5 bases). Germline V gene data show CDR1 as DFQATT and CDR2 as SNEGSKA (reference sequence). The CDR3 extends over 14 amino acids. The V end was cut by 2 bases, the J end by 8 bases, with 18 bases between.

The V call is TRBV15, the J call TRBJ2-7; maybe TRBD2 (5 bases). There are 14 residues in the CDR3. V was trimmed by 2 bases and J by 7 bases, leaving 15 bases between them. The germline gives CDR1 LNHNV, CDR2 YYDKDF (reference sequence). The DNA for the CDR3 is TGTGCCACCAGCAGACTCTCAGCGGCTTTAGAGCAGTACTTC. This translates into CATSRLSAALEQYF.

V gene TRBV28 combines with J gene TRBJ2-5; 9 bases line up with TRBD1. CDR3 length: 15 residues. V lost 10 bases, J lost 2 bases, and 11 bases stayed unmatched. Germline CDR1 MDHEN, CDR2 SYDVKM. The CDR3 region is CATRIRDRDQETQYF. CDR3 nucleotide sequence: TGTGCCACACGGATCCGGGACAGGGATCAAGAGACCCAGTACTTC. Variable domain in full (rest from reference TRBV28 and TRBJ2-5): DVKVTQSSRYLVKRTGEKVFLECVQDMDHENMFWYRQDPGLGLRLIYFSYDVKMKEKGDIPEGYSVSREKKERFSLILESASTNQTSMYLCATRIRDRDQETQYFGPGTRLLVL.

J is TRBJ2-2 and V is TRBV6-5; D ambiguous. Deletions cut 2 bases from V and 7 bases from J, with 8 bases between. Germline CDR1 MNHEY, CDR2 SVGAGI. The CDR3 has 13 residues. The CDR3 reads CASSYALGGELFF. In nucleotides, the CDR3 is TGTGCCAGCAGTTACGCCCTGGGCGGGGAGCTGTTTTTT.

This rearrangement joins TRBV2 to TRBJ2-1, with 12 bases fitting TRBD1. Germline V lookup: CDR1 SNHLY, CDR2 FYNNEI. This CDR3 contains 15 residues. The trim removed 7 bases at V and 8 bases at J, leaving 9 bases unmatched. CDR3 bases: TGTGCCAGCAAGGGGCCGGGACAGGGGGCGTATGAGCAGTTCTTC. Amino acid sequence: CASKGPGQGAYEQFF.

The chain combines TRBV19 with TRBJ2-7; possible D gene TRBD2, 6 bases. Germline V gives CDR1 LNHDA, CDR2 SQIVND (reference sequence). With 3 bases removed from V and 2 bases from J, the gap between germline ends came to 8 bases. The CDR3 covers 13 residues. CDR3 protein: CASSIGRTYEQYF. DNA for the CDR3: TGTGCCAGTAGTATCGGGAGAACCTACGAGCAGTACTTC.

CDR3 DNA: TGCAGCGTTGAGTGGTCGAATGAGCAGTTCTTC. Encoded protein: CSVEWSNEQFF. The genes are TRBV29-1 and TRBJ2-1; no definite D call. The CDR3 covers 11 residues. Germline CDR1 and CDR2: SQVTM and ANQGSEA. V was shortened by 3 bases and J by 7 bases, with 7 bases between the two germline ends.

The sample holds one count of this clonotype. The V gene is TRBV6-5, the J gene TRBJ2-5; no clear D gene. Germline V gene lookup returns CDR1 MNHEY and CDR2 SVGAGI. Trimming cost V 4 bases and J 4 bases, with 16 bases left between them. CDR3 length: 15 amino acids. As DNA, the CDR3 is TGTGCCAGCAGTTTAGGCAGCAATGGTGTAGAGACCCAGTACTTC. It encodes CASSLGSNGVETQYF.

The J gene is TRBJ1-1, the V gene TRBV29-1; weak D call: TRBD1 (5 bases). The CDR3 consists of 12 residues. The germline V and J ends were trimmed by 7 bases and 4 bases, with 13 bases remaining between them. Germline CDR1 is SQVTM and CDR2 is ANQGSEA. The CDR3 DNA reads as TGCAGCGCCCTAGGCGGGGCCACTGAAGCTTTCTTT. Its translation is CSALGGATEAFF.

The V call is TRBV2, the J call TRBJ2-1; 10 bases fit TRBD2. CDR3 length: 15 amino acids. Germline CDR1 and CDR2: SNHLY and FYNNEI. V dropped 8 bases and J dropped 2; count of bases not matched to a gene: 6. The CDR3, as DNA: TGTGCCAGCGATGGGACTAGCGTCGCCTACAATGAGCAGTTCTTC. Its protein product is CASDGTSVAYNEQFF.

This clonotype was found once. The chain employs TRBV29-1 and TRBJ1-1; D unresolved. Germline assignment: CDR1 SQVTM and CDR2 ANQGSEA. V was pared by 2 bases and J by 0 bases, with 13 bases between. This CDR3 is built from 15 residues. The CDR3, as DNA: TGCAGCGTTGAACCCTCCGGAGAACTGAACACTGAAGCTTTCTTT. Encoded protein: CSVEPSGELNTEAFF.